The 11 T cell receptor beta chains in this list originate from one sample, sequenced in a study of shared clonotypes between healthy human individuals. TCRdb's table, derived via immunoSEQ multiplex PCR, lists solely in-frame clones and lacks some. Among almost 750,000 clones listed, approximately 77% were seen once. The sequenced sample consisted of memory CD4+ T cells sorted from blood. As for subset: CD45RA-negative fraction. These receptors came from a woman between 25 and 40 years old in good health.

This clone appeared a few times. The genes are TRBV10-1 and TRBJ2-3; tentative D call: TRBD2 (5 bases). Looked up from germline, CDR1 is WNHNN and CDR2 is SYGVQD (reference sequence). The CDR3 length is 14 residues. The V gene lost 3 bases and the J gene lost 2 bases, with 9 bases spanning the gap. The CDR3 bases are TGCGCCAGCAGTGATCGGACTTACACAGATACGCAGTATTTT. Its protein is CASSDRTYTDTQYF.

CDR3 sequence: CASSYRQGPDQPQHF. The CDR3 nucleotides read TGTGCCAGCAGTTACCGACAGGGACCGGATCAGCCCCAGCATTTT. The chain employs TRBV28 and TRBJ1-5, with 7 bases fitting TRBD1. This CDR3 spans 15 amino acids. The V segment lost 4 bases and the J segment 5 bases; nucleotides outside the gene matches: 8. Germline values: CDR1 MDHEN, CDR2 SYDVKM.

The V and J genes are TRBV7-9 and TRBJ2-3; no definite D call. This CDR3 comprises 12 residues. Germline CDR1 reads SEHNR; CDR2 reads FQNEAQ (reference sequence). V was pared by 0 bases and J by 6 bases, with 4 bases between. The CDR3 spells CASSLAIDTQYF. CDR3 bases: TGTGCCAGCAGCTTAGCCATCGATACGCAGTATTTT.

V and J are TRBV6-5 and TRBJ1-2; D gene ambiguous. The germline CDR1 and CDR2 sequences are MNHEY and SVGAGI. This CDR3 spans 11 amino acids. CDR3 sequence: CAIKANYGYTF. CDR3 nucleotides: TGTGCAATTAAAGCTAACTATGGCTACACCTTC.

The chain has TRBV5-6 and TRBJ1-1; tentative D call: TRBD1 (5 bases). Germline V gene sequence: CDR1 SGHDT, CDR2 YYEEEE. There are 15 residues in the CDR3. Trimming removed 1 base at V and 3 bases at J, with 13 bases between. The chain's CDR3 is CASSLPAGPHTEAFF. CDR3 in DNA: TGTGCCAGCAGCTTGCCCGCGGGGCCCCACACTGAAGCTTTCTTT.

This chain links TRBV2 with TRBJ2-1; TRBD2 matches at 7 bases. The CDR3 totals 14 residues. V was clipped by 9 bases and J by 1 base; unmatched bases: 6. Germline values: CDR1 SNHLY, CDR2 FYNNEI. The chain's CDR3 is CASGVGGSYNEQFF. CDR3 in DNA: TGTGCCAGTGGAGTCGGGGGGTCCTACAATGAGCAGTTCTTC.

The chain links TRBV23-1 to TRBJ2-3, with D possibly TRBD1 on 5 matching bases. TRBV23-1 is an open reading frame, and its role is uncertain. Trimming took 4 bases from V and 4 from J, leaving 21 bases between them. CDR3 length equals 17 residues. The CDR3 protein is CASSPNGFKGPPDTQYF. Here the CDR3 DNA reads TGCGCCAGCAGTCCTAATGGGTTTAAGGGGCCCCCAGATACGCAGTATTTT.

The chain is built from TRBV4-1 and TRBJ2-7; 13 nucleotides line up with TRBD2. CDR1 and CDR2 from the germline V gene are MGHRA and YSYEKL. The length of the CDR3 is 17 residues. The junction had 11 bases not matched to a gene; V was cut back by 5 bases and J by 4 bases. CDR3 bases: TGCGCCAGCAGCGGGTGGGGACTAGCGGGAAAGGGGTACGAGCAGTACTTC. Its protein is CASSGWGLAGKGYEQYF.

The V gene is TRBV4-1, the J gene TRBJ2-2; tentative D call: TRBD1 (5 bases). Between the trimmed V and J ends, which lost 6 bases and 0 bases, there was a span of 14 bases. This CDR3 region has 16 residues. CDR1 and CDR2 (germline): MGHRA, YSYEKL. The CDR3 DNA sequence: TGCGCCAGCAGTCGACAGCGAACCGCGAACACCGGGGAGCTGTTTTTT. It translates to CASSRQRTANTGELFF.

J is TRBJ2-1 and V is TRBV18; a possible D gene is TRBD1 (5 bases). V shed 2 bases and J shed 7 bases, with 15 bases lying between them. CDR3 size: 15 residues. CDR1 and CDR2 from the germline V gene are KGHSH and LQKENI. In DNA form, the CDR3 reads TGTGCCAGCTCACCAGGGGCAGGTCCAGGGAATGAGCAGTTCTTC. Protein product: CASSPGAGPGNEQFF.

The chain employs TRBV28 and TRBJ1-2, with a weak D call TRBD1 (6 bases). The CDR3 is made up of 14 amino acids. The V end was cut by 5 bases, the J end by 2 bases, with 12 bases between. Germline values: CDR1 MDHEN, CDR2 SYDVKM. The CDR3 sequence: CASSPLTGNYGYTF. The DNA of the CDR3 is TGTGCCAGCAGTCCCCTCACAGGGAACTATGGCTACACCTTC.